These T cell receptor beta chains were read from a single sample in a study of cytomegalovirus exposure and HLA in healthy donors. The method was immunoSEQ multiplex PCR; TCRdb's version includes in-frame clones alone and lacks a portion of them. The table records tens of thousands of clones, roughly 76% of them present only once. The sample taken for sequencing was PBMCs. These receptors were collected from a man aged 60 to 75 in good health and CMV-seropositive. Both conserved end residues are part of each CDR3. A D gene is named only where the DNA matches it firmly. Clone size is shown for a subset of rows, as once, few, many or a class of expanded clone.

j_gene,d_gene,v_gene,abundance,len,CDR3nt,CDR3aa
TRBJ1-1,TRBD1,TRBV6-5,.,14,TGTGCCAGCAGGCAAGACAGGGGGACCACTGAAGCTTTCTTT,CASRQDRGTTEAFF
TRBJ2-2,.,TRBV6-5,.,13,TGTGCCAGCAGGCAACCGAGCACCGGGGAGCTGTTTTTT,CASRQPSTGELFF
TRBJ2-1,.,TRBV6-5,.,12,TGTGCCAGCCGGGACACTTACAATGAGCAGTTCTTC,CASRDTYNEQFF
TRBJ2-7,TRBD1,TRBV7-9,.,12,TGTGCCAGCAGCCGAAGGGGGCAAGAGCAGTACTTC,CASSRRGQEQYF
TRBJ2-1,TRBD2,TRBV10-2,.,15,TGCGCCAGCAGCGGTCGGGGACTAGCGGTCAATGAGCAGTTCTTC,CASSGRGLAVNEQFF
TRBJ1-4,.,TRBV7-9,.,16,TGTGCCAGCAGCTGGGGGGCGGGGGCAGCTAATGAAAAACTGTTTTTT,CASSWGAGAANEKLFF
TRBJ1-1,.,TRBV5-1,few,16,TGCGCCAGCAGCCGCGCCGGGAATACAATGGGGACTGAAGCTTTCTTT,CASSRAGNTMGTEAFF
TRBJ2-3,TRBD1,TRBV6-5,.,15,TGTGCCAGCAGGAACAGGGGGCTCGCCGCAGATACGCAGTATTTT,CASRNRGLAADTQYF
TRBJ1-1,TRBD1,TRBV19,.,15,TGTGCCAGTAGTTCTCTGACAGGGGGTCATCCCGAACCTTTCTTT,CASSSLTGGHPEPFF
TRBJ2-1,TRBD1,TRBV19,.,13,TGTGCCAGTAGTGACAGGGGGGTCGGTGAGCAGTTCTTC,CASSDRGVGEQFF
TRBJ1-4,.,TRBV5-1,.,14,TGCGCCAGCACAGGCGGGACTGTTAATGAAAAACTGTTTTTT,CASTGGTVNEKLFF
TRBJ2-3,.,TRBV6-6,many,14,TGTGCCAGCAGTTACTCGGGCTATGGGGATACGCAGTATTTT,CASSYSGYGDTQYF
TRBJ2-5,TRBD1,TRBV7-9,.,14,TGTGCCAGCACCAGGACAGGAGAGGGGGAGACCCAGTACTTC,CASTRTGEGETQYF
TRBJ2-7,TRBD1,TRBV19,.,13,TGTGCCAGCCGGGACAGGGGCAGGGACGAGCAGTACTTC,CASRDRGRDEQYF
TRBJ2-1,.,TRBV5-1,.,13,TGCGCCAGCACCCCGAGCTCCTACAATGAGCAGTTCTTC,CASTPSSYNEQFF
TRBJ2-1,TRBD2,TRBV19,.,14,TGTGCCAGTAGCCCCCTAGCGGGGTACGGTGAGCAGTTCTTC,CASSPLAGYGEQFF
TRBJ1-2,.,TRBV7-9,.,13,TGTGCCAGCAGCTTAGCGGCAGGGGATGGCTACACCTTC,CASSLAAGDGYTF
TRBJ2-3,TRBD2,TRBV19,.,17,TGTGCCAGTAGTTCCCCCTCTCAGCGGGGAGGCACAGATACGCAGTATTTT,CASSSPSQRGGTDTQYF
TRBJ2-7,.,TRBV1,.,20,TGCACCAGCAGCCAAGACCCTCCCGGGACTAGCGGGACAACTATCTACGAGCAGTACTTC,CTSSQDPPGTSGTTIYEQYF
TRBJ2-1,TRBD1,TRBV2,.,13,TGTGCCACCAAATCGGACAGGAACAATGAGCAGTTCTTC,CATKSDRNNEQFF
TRBJ1-6,TRBD1,TRBV27,.,15,TGTGCCAGCAGTCCCGGACAGGGAACGTATTCACCCCTCCACTTT,CASSPGQGTYSPLHF
TRBJ1-3,.,TRBV6-5,few,16,TGTGCCAGCAGTTACTCAACGTACTCCTCTGGAAACACCATATATTTT,CASSYSTYSSGNTIYF
TRBJ1-3,.,TRBV5-1,.,14,TGCGCCAGCGGACGCGAGGGAGGTGGAAACACCATATATTTT,CASGREGGGNTIYF
TRBJ2-2,.,TRBV7-9,few,16,TGTGCCAGCAGCCCCCTTAGTAGGGGCAACACCGGGGAGCTGTTTTTT,CASSPLSRGNTGELFF
TRBJ2-1,TRBD2,TRBV6-4,.,14,TGTGCCAGCAGCGATGGACTAGTAGGCAATGAGCAGTTCTTC,CASSDGLVGNEQFF
TRBJ1-2,.,TRBV5-1,.,16,TGCGCCAGCAGCTTGAGTGACGAAGGGGATGACTATGGCTACACCTTC,CASSLSDEGDDYGYTF
TRBJ2-1,.,TRBV29-1,.,11,TGCAGCGTTCAGGGGTACAATGAGCAGTTCTTC,CSVQGYNEQFF
TRBJ2-3,.,TRBV7-9,.,16,TGTGCCAGCAGCTTAGTGTTCGACATTTATGCAGATACGCAGTATTTT,CASSLVFDIYADTQYF
TRBJ2-6,TRBD1,TRBV7-2,.,15,TGTGCCAGCAGCTTAACAGGGGATGGGGCCAACGTCCTGACTTTC,CASSLTGDGANVLTF
TRBJ1-6,TRBD1,TRBV7-9,.,13,TGTGCCAGCAGCTCCCGGGACAGGATGGCCCTCCACTTT,CASSSRDRMALHF
TRBJ1-5,TRBD1,TRBV25-1,.,14,TGTGCCAGCTCCGGGACAGCATACAATCAGCCCCAGCATTTT,CASSGTAYNQPQHF
TRBJ1-2,TRBD1,TRBV11-2,.,14,TGTGCCAGCTATTCTACAGGGGCCGGCTATGGCTACACCTTC,CASYSTGAGYGYTF
TRBJ2-5,.,TRBV5-1,.,15,TGCGCCAGCAGCTGGAGTGGGGACTCCCAAGAGACCCAGTACTTC,CASSWSGDSQETQYF
TRBJ2-1,.,TRBV5-1,.,20,TGCGCCAGCAGCTTGCCCCCCCCGACTAGTTTAGACGGGTTTTACAATGAGCAGTTCTTC,CASSLPPPTSLDGFYNEQFF
TRBJ2-7,TRBD2,TRBV7-2,.,13,TGTGCCAGCATGGGCAGCGGGGCCTACGAGCAGTACTTC,CASMGSGAYEQYF
TRBJ1-6,TRBD1,TRBV5-1,.,15,TGCGCCAGCAGCAACACAGGGGAGTCTAATTCACCCCTCCACTTT,CASSNTGESNSPLHF
TRBJ1-3,.,TRBV5-8,.,17,TGTGCCAGCAGCTCCCTACAGGGTCGAGCCTCTGGAAACACCATATATTTT,CASSSLQGRASGNTIYF
TRBJ2-1,.,TRBV11-3,once,16,TGTGCCAGCAGCTTAGCTTCAGGATTTAGTGTACTTGAGCAGTTCTTC,CASSLASGFSVLEQFF
TRBJ2-3,TRBD2,TRBV7-2,.,15,TGTGCCAGCGTTGATCAGTACAGCGGGAGAGGGGGGCAGTATTTT,CASVDQYSGRGGQYF
TRBJ2-6,.,TRBV18,.,17,TGTGCCAGCTCACCCCTCGCAGTGCTGACAGGGGCCAACGTCCTGACTTTC,CASSPLAVLTGANVLTF
TRBJ1-4,TRBD1,TRBV7-9,.,16,TGTTCCAGCAGCTTAGGCCAGACAGGGGTTAATGAAAAACTGTTTTTT,CSSSLGQTGVNEKLFF
TRBJ2-3,TRBD1,TRBV6-5,.,16,TGTGCCAGCAGTTTTCCGGTTACAGGGGCGGAAGATACGCAGTATTTT,CASSFPVTGAEDTQYF